This T cell receptor (beta chain) was documented in a study of blood T cell repertoires in COVID-19. Study as a whole: Samples came from the United States, Italy and Spain, spanning acute and convalescent COVID-19. In each case, the material was cDNA or gDNA derived from T cells, B-cell-depleted T cells, or PBMCs.

Study processing details: Estimates of nucleated cell counts were drawn from the amplification of reference gene primers. Here immunoSEQ multiplex PCR was the method, and the copy in TCRdb shows in-frame clones only, minus some. V and J calls and clone size are copied from that table; D and trimming were computed from the DNA. The sample yields approximately 240,000 clones, 82% seen once. Material for sequencing was peripheral blood. The TCR was taken from a woman aged 80 or over with active or convalescent COVID-19.

In nucleotides, the CDR3 is TGTGCCAGCAGCTTAAGTCCAGGGGAAAAGTCCGGGGAGCTGTTTTTT. Encoded protein: CASSLSPGEKSGELFF. The chain has TRBV7-8 and TRBJ2-2; D may be TRBD1 (6 bases). CDR3 length: 16 amino acids. V was shortened by 2 bases and J by 6 bases, with 16 bases between the two germline ends. Germline-derived CDR1 and CDR2 are SGHVS and FQNEAQ.